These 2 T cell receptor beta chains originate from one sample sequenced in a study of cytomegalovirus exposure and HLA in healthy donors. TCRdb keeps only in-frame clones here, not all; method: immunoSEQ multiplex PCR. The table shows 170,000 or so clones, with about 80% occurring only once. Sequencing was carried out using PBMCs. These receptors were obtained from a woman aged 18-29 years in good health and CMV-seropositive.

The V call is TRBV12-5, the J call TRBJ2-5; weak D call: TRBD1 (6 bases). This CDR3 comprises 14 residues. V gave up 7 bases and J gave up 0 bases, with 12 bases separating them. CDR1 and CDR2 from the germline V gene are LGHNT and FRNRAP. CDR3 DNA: TGTGCTAGTGCCTCAGGGGAGTACCAAGAGACCCAGTACTTC. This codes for CASASGEYQETQYF.

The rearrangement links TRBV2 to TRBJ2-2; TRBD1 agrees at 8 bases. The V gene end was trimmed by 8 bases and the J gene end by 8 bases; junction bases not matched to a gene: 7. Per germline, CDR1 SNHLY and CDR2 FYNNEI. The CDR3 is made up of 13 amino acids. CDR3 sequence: CASGQGRSGELFF. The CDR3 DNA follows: TGTGCCAGCGGACAGGGAAGGTCGGGGGAGCTGTTTTTT.